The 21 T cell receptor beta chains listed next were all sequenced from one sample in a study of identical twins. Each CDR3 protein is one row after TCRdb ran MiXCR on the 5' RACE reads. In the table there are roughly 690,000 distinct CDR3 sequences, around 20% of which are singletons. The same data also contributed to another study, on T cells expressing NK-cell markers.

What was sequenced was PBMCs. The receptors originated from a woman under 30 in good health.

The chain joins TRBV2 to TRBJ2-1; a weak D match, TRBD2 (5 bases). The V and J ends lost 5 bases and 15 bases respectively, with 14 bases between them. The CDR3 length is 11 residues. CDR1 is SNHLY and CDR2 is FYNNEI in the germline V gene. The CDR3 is CASSPEAGGFF. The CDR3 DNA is TGTGCCAGCAGTCCGGAGGCGGGTGGGTTCTTC.

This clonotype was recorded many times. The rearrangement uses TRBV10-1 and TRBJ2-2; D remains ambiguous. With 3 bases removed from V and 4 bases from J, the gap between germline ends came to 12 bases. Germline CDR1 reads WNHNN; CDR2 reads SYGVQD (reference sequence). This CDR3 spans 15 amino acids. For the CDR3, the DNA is TGCGCCAGCAGTGACGGTGCGATAACCACCGGGGAGCTGTTTTTT. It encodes CASSDGAITTGELFF.

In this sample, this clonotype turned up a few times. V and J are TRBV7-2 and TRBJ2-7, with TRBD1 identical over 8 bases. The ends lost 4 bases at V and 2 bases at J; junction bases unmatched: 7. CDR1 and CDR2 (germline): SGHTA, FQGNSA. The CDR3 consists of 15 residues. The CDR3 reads CASSSRTGLTYEQYF. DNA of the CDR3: TGTGCCAGCAGCTCCCGGACAGGGTTAACCTACGAGCAGTACTTC.

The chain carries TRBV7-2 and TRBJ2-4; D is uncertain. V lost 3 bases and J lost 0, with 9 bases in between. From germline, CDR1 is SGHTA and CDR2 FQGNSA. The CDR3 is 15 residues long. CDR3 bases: TGTGCCAGCAGCTTCAGACTTTTAGCCAAAAACATTCAGTACTTC. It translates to CASSFRLLAKNIQYF.

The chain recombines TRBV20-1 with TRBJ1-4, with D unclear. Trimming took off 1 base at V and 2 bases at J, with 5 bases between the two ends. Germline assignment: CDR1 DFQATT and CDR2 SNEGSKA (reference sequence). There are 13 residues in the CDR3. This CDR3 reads CSARGFTNEKLFF. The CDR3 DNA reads TGCAGTGCTAGAGGATTCACTAATGAAAAACTGTTTTTT.

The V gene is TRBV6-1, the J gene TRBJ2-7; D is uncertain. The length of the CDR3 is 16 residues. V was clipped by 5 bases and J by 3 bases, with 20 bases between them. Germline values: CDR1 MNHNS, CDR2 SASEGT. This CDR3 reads CASSRRESAQFYEQYF. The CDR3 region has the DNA TGTGCCAGCAGTCGACGAGAGAGCGCACAATTCTACGAGCAGTACTTC.

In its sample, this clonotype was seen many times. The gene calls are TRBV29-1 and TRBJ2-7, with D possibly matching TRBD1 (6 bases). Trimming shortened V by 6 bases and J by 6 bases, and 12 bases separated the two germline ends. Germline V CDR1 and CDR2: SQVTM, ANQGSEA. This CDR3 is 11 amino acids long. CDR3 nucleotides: TGCAGCGTCACAACAGGGAGCGAGCAGTACTTC. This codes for CSVTTGSEQYF.

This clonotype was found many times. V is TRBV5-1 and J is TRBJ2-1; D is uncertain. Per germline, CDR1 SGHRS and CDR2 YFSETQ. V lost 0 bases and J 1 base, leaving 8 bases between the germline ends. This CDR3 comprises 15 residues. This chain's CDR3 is CASSLGQTSYNEQFF. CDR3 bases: TGCGCCAGCAGCTTGGGTCAGACATCCTACAATGAGCAGTTCTTC.

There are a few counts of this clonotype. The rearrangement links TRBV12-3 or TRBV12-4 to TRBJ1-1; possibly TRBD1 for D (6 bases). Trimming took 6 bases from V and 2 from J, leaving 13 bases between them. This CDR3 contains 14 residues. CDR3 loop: CASSYRAINTEAFF. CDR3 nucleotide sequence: TGTGCCAGCAGCTACAGGGCAATTAACACTGAAGCTTTCTTT.

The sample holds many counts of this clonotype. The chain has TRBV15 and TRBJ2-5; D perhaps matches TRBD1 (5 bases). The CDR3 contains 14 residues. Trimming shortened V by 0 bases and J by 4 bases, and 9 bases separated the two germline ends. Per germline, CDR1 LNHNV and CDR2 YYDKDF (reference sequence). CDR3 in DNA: TGTGCCACCAGCAGAGAAGCTGGGGCAGAGACCCAGTACTTC. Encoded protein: CATSREAGAETQYF. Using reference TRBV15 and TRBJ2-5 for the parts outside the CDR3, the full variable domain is DAMVIQNPRYQVTQFGKPVTLSCSQTLNHNVMYWYQQKSSQAPKLLFHYYDKDFNNEADTPDNFQSRRPNTSFCFLDIRSPGLGDTAMYLCATSREAGAETQYFGPGTRLLVL.

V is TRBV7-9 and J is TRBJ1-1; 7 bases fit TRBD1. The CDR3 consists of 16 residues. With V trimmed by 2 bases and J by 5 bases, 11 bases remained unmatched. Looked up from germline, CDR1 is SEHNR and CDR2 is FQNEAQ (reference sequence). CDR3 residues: CASSLIWAGGYTEAFF. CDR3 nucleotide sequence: TGTGCCAGCAGCTTAATTTGGGCAGGGGGGTATACTGAAGCTTTCTTT.

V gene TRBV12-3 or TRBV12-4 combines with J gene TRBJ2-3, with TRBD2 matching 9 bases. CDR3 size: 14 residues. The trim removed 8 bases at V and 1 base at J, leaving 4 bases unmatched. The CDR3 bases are TGTGCCAGCCTGCTAGCGGGGCGCACAGATACGCAGTATTTT. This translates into CASLLAGRTDTQYF.

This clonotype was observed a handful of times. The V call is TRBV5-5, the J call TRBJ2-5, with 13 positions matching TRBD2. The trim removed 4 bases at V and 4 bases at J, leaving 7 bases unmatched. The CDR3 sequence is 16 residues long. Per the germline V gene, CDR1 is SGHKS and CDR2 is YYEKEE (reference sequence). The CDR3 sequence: CASSPGLAGAGETQYF. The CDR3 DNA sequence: TGTGCCAGCAGCCCTGGACTAGCGGGAGCGGGAGAGACCCAGTACTTC.

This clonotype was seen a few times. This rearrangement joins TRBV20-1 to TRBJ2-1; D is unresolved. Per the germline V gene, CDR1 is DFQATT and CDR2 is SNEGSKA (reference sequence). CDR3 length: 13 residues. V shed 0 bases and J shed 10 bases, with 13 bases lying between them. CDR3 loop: CSARDSARGEQFF. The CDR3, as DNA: TGCAGTGCTAGAGATTCAGCCCGCGGAGAGCAGTTCTTC.

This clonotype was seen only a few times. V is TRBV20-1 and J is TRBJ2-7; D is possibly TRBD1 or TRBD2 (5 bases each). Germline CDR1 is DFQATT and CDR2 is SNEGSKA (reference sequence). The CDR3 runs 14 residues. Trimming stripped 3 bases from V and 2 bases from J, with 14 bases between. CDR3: CSASPGTAAYEQYF. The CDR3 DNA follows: TGCAGTGCTAGTCCCGGGACGGCTGCCTACGAGCAGTACTTC.

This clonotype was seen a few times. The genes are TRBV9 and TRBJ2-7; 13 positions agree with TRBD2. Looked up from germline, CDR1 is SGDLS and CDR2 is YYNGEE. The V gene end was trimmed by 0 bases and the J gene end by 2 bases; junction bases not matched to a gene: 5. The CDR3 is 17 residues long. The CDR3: CASSVGWTSGGAYEQYF. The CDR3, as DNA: TGTGCCAGCAGCGTAGGTTGGACTAGCGGGGGAGCCTACGAGCAGTACTTC.

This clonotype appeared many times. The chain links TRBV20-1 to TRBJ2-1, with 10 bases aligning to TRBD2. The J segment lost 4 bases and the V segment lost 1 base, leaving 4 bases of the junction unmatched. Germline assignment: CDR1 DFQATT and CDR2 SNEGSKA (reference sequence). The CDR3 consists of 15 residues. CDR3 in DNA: TGCAGTGCTAGAGCGCTAGCGGGAGCTTACAATGAGCAGTTCTTC. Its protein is CSARALAGAYNEQFF.

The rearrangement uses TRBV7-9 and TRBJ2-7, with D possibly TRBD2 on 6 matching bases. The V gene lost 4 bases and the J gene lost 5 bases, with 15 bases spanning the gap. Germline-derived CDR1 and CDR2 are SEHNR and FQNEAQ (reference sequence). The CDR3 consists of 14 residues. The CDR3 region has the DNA TGTGCCAGCAGCTGGGACTCGGGTATCAACGAGCAGTACTTC. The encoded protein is CASSWDSGINEQYF.

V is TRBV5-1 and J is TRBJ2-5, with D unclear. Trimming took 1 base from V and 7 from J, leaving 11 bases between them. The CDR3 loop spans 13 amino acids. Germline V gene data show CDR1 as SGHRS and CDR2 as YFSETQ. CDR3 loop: CASSLKVEGTQYF. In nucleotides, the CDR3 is TGCGCCAGCAGCTTGAAAGTTGAAGGGACCCAGTACTTC.

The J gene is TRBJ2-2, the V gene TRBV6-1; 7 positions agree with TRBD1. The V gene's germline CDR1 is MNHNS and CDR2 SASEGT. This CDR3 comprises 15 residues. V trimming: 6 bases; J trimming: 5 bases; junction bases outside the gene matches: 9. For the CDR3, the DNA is TGTGCCAGCAGGCGAGGGGGCATTGGGACCGGGGAGCTGTTTTTT. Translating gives CASRRGGIGTGELFF.

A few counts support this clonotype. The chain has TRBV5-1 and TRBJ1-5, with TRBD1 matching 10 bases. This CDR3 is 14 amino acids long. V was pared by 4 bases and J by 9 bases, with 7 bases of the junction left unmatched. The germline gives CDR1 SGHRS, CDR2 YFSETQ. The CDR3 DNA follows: TGCGCCAGCAGCACGGGACAGGGGAGCTCGCCCCAGCATTTT. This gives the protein CASSTGQGSSPQHF. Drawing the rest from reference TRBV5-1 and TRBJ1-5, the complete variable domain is KAGVTQTPRYLIKTRGQQVTLSCSPISGHRSVSWYQQTPGQGLQFLFEYFSETQRNKGNFPGRFSGRQFSNSRSEMNVSTLELGDSALYLCASSTGQGSSPQHFGDGTRLSIL.